The next 23 T cell receptor beta chains were all read from a single sample in a study of shared clonotypes between healthy human individuals. The protocol was immunoSEQ multiplex PCR, while the TCRdb copy is restricted to in-frame clones and leaves out a portion. The top ten hold under 15% of the sample, which has about 480,000 clones, more than 65% seen once. The sample comprised PBMCs. These receptors came from a woman in her thirties or forties in good health. Some clones in this sample may be carry-over from other donors' samples.

This clone was counted a single time. This sequence joins TRBV7-8 and TRBJ2-7; possibly TRBD1 for D (7 bases). V was clipped by 1 base and J by 1 base, with 17 bases between them. Germline V CDR1 and CDR2: SGHVS, FQNEAQ. The CDR3 is made up of 17 amino acids. CDR3 loop: CASSLVVHQGGSYEQYF. The CDR3 DNA reads TGTGCCAGCAGCTTAGTGGTTCACCAGGGGGGATCCTACGAGCAGTACTTC.

The chain links TRBV7-9 to TRBJ2-2, with unresolved D. This CDR3 spans 16 amino acids. The germline V gene encodes CDR1 SEHNR and CDR2 FQNEAQ (reference sequence). Trimming cost V 5 bases and J 5 bases, with 18 bases left between them. The CDR3 reads CASSPRTGSFTGELFF. In DNA form, the CDR3 reads TGTGCCAGCAGCCCCCGGACCGGCAGTTTTACCGGGGAGCTGTTTTTT.

The chain uses TRBV7-9 and TRBJ1-5, with TRBD1 matching over 10 bases. V lost 6 bases to trimming and J lost 4 bases; unmatched junction nucleotides: 6. The CDR3 length is 15 residues. The germline V gene has CDR1 SEHNR and CDR2 FQNEAQ (reference sequence). CDR3 sequence (DNA): TGTGCCAGCAGTGACCGGACAGGGGGAAATCAGCCCCAGCATTTT. Translating gives CASSDRTGGNQPQHF.

In the case of this clone: Other DNA sequences in the sample encode the same CDR3. This chain uses TRBV28 with TRBJ2-3; the D is unclear. Germline V gene sequence: CDR1 MDHEN, CDR2 SYDVKM. V was cut by 5 bases and J by 0 bases, with 3 bases left in between. This CDR3 is built from 12 residues. This CDR3 reads CASSHSTDTQYF. The CDR3 DNA follows: TGTGCCAGCAGTCATAGCACAGATACGCAGTATTTT.

Notes on this clone: The same CDR3 can be traced to other DNA sequences in this sample. CDR3 sequence reads: CSVGAGWGMNTEAFF. The CDR3, as DNA: TGCAGCGTTGGAGCAGGGTGGGGGATGAACACTGAAGCTTTCTTT. V and J are TRBV29-1 and TRBJ1-1; weak D call: TRBD1 (5 bases). The CDR3 contains 15 residues. CDR1 and CDR2 (germline): SQVTM, ANQGSEA. The V and J ends lost 4 bases and 0 bases respectively, with 15 bases between them.

The V gene is TRBV5-1, the J gene TRBJ2-1; 7 bases align to TRBD2. The CDR3 has 15 residues. The germline V gene has CDR1 SGHRS and CDR2 YFSETQ. V dropped 3 bases and J dropped 7; count of bases not matched to a gene: 10. CDR3 region: CASSSYVGGENEQFF. In nucleotides, the CDR3 is TGCGCCAGCAGCTCCTACGTGGGAGGGGAGAATGAGCAGTTCTTC.

In its sample, this clone was seen a few times. V usage is TRBV19 and J usage is TRBJ2-2, with 12 bases aligning to TRBD1. The V gene's germline CDR1 is LNHDA and CDR2 SQIVND (reference sequence). This CDR3 is 17 amino acids long. V gave up 3 bases and J gave up 4 bases; unmatched junction bases: 6. The DNA for the CDR3 is TGTGCCAGTAGTATCCTTCCGGGACAGGGGGCCACCGGGGAGCTGTTTTTT. It translates to CASSILPGQGATGELFF.

The chain employs TRBV14 and TRBJ2-3; D is unclear. V dropped 5 bases and J dropped 5 bases, with 8 bases sitting between them. The CDR3 is 12 amino acids. Germline V gene lookup returns CDR1 SGHDN and CDR2 FVKESK. The CDR3 loop is CASSTRRDTQYF. Written as DNA, the CDR3 is TGTGCCAGCAGCACGCGTCGAGATACGCAGTATTTT. The whole variable domain, remainder taken from reference TRBV14 and TRBJ2-3, is EAGVTQFPSHSVIEKGQTVTLRCDPISGHDNLYWYRRVMGKEIKFLLHFVKESKQDESGMPNNRFLAERTGGTYSTLKVQPAELEDSGVYFCASSTRRDTQYFGPGTRLTVL.

V gene TRBV5-6 combines with J gene TRBJ2-1, with D possibly matching TRBD1 (5 bases). The germline V and J ends were trimmed by 3 bases and 8 bases, with 9 bases remaining between them. Germline CDR1 SGHDT, CDR2 YYEEEE. This CDR3 has 12 residues. CDR3 amino acids: CASSWGLDEQFF. For the CDR3, the DNA is TGTGCCAGCAGCTGGGGCTTGGATGAGCAGTTCTTC.

This clone has more than one count but fewer than ten. Other DNA sequences in this specimen translate into the identical CDR3. The chain uses TRBV28 and TRBJ2-1, with TRBD2 matching over 7 bases. V lost 0 bases and J lost 0; bases outside the gene matches: 2. Germline V gives CDR1 MDHEN, CDR2 SYDVKM. The CDR3 loop spans 16 amino acids. The CDR3 sequence is CASSLWRGSSYNEQFF. The CDR3 region has the DNA TGTGCCAGCAGTTTATGGCGGGGGAGCTCCTACAATGAGCAGTTCTTC.

This clone has just one count. The chain employs TRBV6-6 and TRBJ1-1; TRBD1 agrees at 8 bases. Looked up from germline, CDR1 is MNHNY and CDR2 is SVGAGI (reference sequence). Losses at the gene ends were 2 bases for V and 4 bases for J; bases not matched to a gene: 9. CDR3 length: 16 residues. The DNA of the CDR3 is TGTGCCAGCAGTTACCAGCCAGGGGGCAGGGGCACTGAAGCTTTCTTT. It specifies CASSYQPGGRGTEAFF.

This clone was observed a few times. V and J are TRBV7-3 and TRBJ2-1; 8 bases align to TRBD2. This CDR3 is 15 amino acids long. V gave up 1 base and J gave up 7 bases; unmatched junction bases: 6. Looked up from germline, CDR1 is SGHTA and CDR2 is FQGTGA. The CDR3 sequence: CASSLMAGGRNEQFF. The DNA of the CDR3 is TGTGCCAGCAGCTTAATGGCGGGAGGTAGGAATGAGCAGTTCTTC.

This chain joins TRBV18 and TRBJ2-2, with 8 nucleotides matching TRBD2. CDR1 and CDR2 (germline): KGHSH, LQKENI. CDR3 length: 18 residues. V lost 3 bases to trimming and J lost 4 bases; unmatched junction nucleotides: 13. The CDR3 here is CASSPRKPGLVSTGELFF. The CDR3 DNA follows: TGTGCCAGCTCACCCCGGAAACCGGGACTAGTCTCCACCGGGGAGCTGTTTTTT.

V gene TRBV15 combines with J gene TRBJ2-1; 7 positions agree with TRBD2. The CDR3 loop spans 17 amino acids. Germline CDR1 LNHNV, CDR2 YYDKDF (reference sequence). With 5 bases clipped from V and 5 bases from J, the junction kept 15 bases outside the gene matches. The CDR3, as DNA: TGTGCCACCAGCTCAATTACCAGCGGGAATTGGAACAATGAGCAGTTCTTC. Its protein is CATSSITSGNWNNEQFF.

The chain carries TRBV5-4 and TRBJ2-3; TRBD1 matches 8 bases. With V trimmed by 4 bases and J by 6 bases, 10 bases remained unmatched. Germline CDR1 is SGHNT and CDR2 is YYREEE (reference sequence). The CDR3 is made up of 15 amino acids. The CDR3 sequence is CASSLGQGRGDTQYF. The DNA for the CDR3 is TGTGCCAGCAGCCTTGGACAGGGACGGGGTGATACGCAGTATTTT.

V usage is TRBV19 and J usage is TRBJ1-5; tentative D call: TRBD1 (5 bases). V was clipped by 3 bases and J by 7 bases, with 10 bases between them. This CDR3 is 13 amino acids long. Germline CDR1 is LNHDA and CDR2 is SQIVND (reference sequence). The DNA for the CDR3 is TGTGCCAGTAGTATCCAGGGTGAGCAGCCCCAGCATTTT. Encoded protein: CASSIQGEQPQHF.

This clone appeared many times. V gene TRBV7-9 combines with J gene TRBJ1-1; 8 bases agree with TRBD1. V was pared by 5 bases and J by 2 bases, with 10 bases of the junction left unmatched. CDR3 size: 16 residues. From germline, CDR1 is SEHNR and CDR2 FQNEAQ (reference sequence). The chain's CDR3 is CASSHGQGIRNTEAFF. The CDR3 DNA follows: TGTGCCAGCAGCCATGGACAGGGAATAAGAAACACTGAAGCTTTCTTT.

CDR3 in amino acids: CATSRDGGSEQYF. The CDR3 DNA reads as TGTGCCACCAGCAGAGATGGGGGGAGCGAGCAGTACTTC. V is TRBV15 and J is TRBJ2-7, with D possibly being TRBD2 (6 bases). This CDR3 contains 13 residues. Germline CDR1 LNHNV, CDR2 YYDKDF (reference sequence). Trimming removed 0 bases at V and 6 bases at J, with 9 bases between.

This clone was observed once. The V call is TRBV6-4, the J call TRBJ2-1; tentatively, D is TRBD2 (6 bases). V lost 10 bases and J 4 bases, leaving 14 bases between the germline ends. This CDR3 comprises 13 residues. Germline values: CDR1 MRHNA, CDR2 SNTAGT. CDR3 amino acids: CATPLASYNEQFF. The CDR3 coding sequence is TGTGCCACTCCTCTAGCGAGTTACAATGAGCAGTTCTTC.

The CDR3 loop is CASSMGPNTGELFF. In DNA form, the CDR3 reads TGTGCCAGTAGTATGGGGCCCAACACCGGGGAGCTGTTTTTT. The rearrangement links TRBV19 to TRBJ2-2; possible D gene TRBD1, 5 bases. The germline CDR1 and CDR2 sequences are LNHDA and SQIVND (reference sequence). The CDR3 is 14 residues long. Between the trimmed V and J ends, which lost 3 bases and 2 bases, there was a span of 7 bases.

This clone was seen a few times. The chain uses TRBV6-4 and TRBJ2-5; no reliable D call. The germline V and J ends were trimmed by 6 bases and 7 bases, with 12 bases remaining between them. The CDR3 contains 12 residues. Germline CDR1 is MRHNA and CDR2 is SNTAGT. The CDR3: CASRGTKATQYF. For the CDR3, the DNA is TGTGCCAGCAGGGGAACCAAGGCGACCCAGTACTTC.

This clone was seen only a few times. Here the CDR3 reads CASSFMGAGATDTQYF. In DNA, the CDR3 is TGTGCCAGCAGCTTCATGGGAGCGGGAGCTACAGATACGCAGTATTTT. V usage is TRBV11-1 and J usage is TRBJ2-3; 8 nucleotides match TRBD2. V trimming: 3 bases; J trimming: 3 bases; junction bases outside the gene matches: 8. Germline V gene lookup returns CDR1 SGHAT and CDR2 FQDESV (reference sequence). CDR3 length: 16 amino acids.

V usage is TRBV6-1 and J usage is TRBJ2-1; TRBD1 might be the D (6 bases). Germline values: CDR1 MNHNS, CDR2 SASEGT. Trimming left V 3 bases short and J 5 bases short, with 11 bases between. The CDR3 runs 14 residues. This CDR3 reads CASSDRDIDNEQFF. In nucleotides, the CDR3 is TGTGCCAGCAGTGATCGGGACATAGACAATGAGCAGTTCTTC.